The 5 T cell receptor beta chains below all came from one sample that was sequenced in a study of control samples from healthy donors and cancer patients. Here immunoSEQ multiplex PCR was the method, and the copy in TCRdb shows in-frame clones only, minus some. The profile shows about 85,000 clones, 85% to 90% of them singletons. The source material was blood. These receptor sequences come from a woman aged 60-75 years in good health.

The chain employs TRBV6-5 and TRBJ1-2; D is perhaps TRBD1 (6 bases). Germline loops: CDR1 MNHEY, CDR2 SVGAGI. This CDR3 region has 12 residues. V gave up 5 bases and J gave up 10 bases, with 14 bases separating them. The CDR3: CASSRPPGDYTF. CDR3 in DNA: TGTGCCAGCAGTAGACCACCAGGGGACTACACCTTC.

This chain joins TRBV2 and TRBJ1-1; the D gene is possibly TRBD1 (6 bases). The CDR3 spans 14 residues. V gave up 2 bases and J gave up 5 bases, with 12 bases separating them. Per the germline V gene, CDR1 is SNHLY and CDR2 is FYNNEI. For the CDR3, the DNA is TGTGCCAGCAGTGAAATAGGGGGACGGACTGAAGCTTTCTTT. Protein product: CASSEIGGRTEAFF.

The rearrangement joins TRBV10-3 to TRBJ1-2; 12 nucleotides align to TRBD1. Germline loops: CDR1 ENHRY, CDR2 SYGVKD. The CDR3 totals 20 residues. Germline trimming cut 3 bases from V and 4 bases from J; bases unmatched to any gene: 18. CDR3 sequence reads: CAISESQYRDRGRRSYGYTF. DNA of the CDR3: TGTGCCATCAGTGAATCACAATACCGGGACAGGGGGCGGAGAAGCTATGGCTACACCTTC.

The table lists this clone with a count of one. The genes are TRBV5-4 and TRBJ2-3, with unresolved D. This CDR3 region has 15 residues. V was trimmed by 0 bases and J by 2 bases, leaving 10 bases between them. The germline CDR1 and CDR2 sequences are SGHNT and YYREEE (reference sequence). The CDR3: CASSLGPKTTDTQYF. CDR3 coding DNA: TGTGCCAGCAGCTTGGGTCCCAAAACCACAGATACGCAGTATTTT.

This chain links TRBV19 with TRBJ1-2; D call uncertain. V lost 6 bases and J lost 0, with 5 bases in between. The germline V gene encodes CDR1 LNHDA and CDR2 SQIVND (reference sequence). This CDR3 comprises 12 residues. This chain's CDR3 is CASSGANYGYTF. CDR3 nucleotides: TGTGCCAGTAGCGGGGCTAACTATGGCTACACCTTC.